A few counts support the clone carrying this TCR beta chain. Its antigen remains unidentified. The data were obtained in a study of metastatic and nonmetastatic thyroid tumors. Study-wide context: Both malignant and benign thyroid patients supplied peripheral blood and tumor or nodule tissue samples, across which the repertoires of these patients were then compared.

Study-level findings and limits: Relative to benign nodules, malignant thyroid tumors were reportedly characterized by significantly elevated TCR beta diversity in blood and tumor.

Deletions cut 0 bases from V and 2 bases from J, with 10 bases between. The CDR3 sequence is 15 residues long. The germline V gene has CDR1 LGHNA and CDR2 YSLEER. Per the original data handling: Variation in CDR3 across clinicopathological groups served as the basis for constructing a distant-metastasis classifier in papillary thyroid cancer. TCRdb ran MiXCR on the PCR reads. These V and J calls are TCRdb output, not the study's own analysis. The data contain fewer than 30,000 clones, approximately 15% of them seen just once; the ten biggest clones take up 2.5% to 4%. Nobody among the patients had been given any treatment before thyroid surgery.

This TCR was sampled from a female donor with papillary thyroid cancer or a benign thyroid nodule (not recorded which). Some clones in this sample may be carry-over from other donors' samples. The sample comprised blood. V and J are TRBV4-3 and TRBJ1-1; D gene uncertain. CDR3 loop: CASSQDISDNTEAFF. CDR3 nucleotides: TGCGCCAGCAGCCAAGATATTTCCGATAACACTGAAGCTTTCTTT.